A single sample is the source of the 10 T cell receptor beta chains below, sequenced in a study of blood T cell repertoires in COVID-19. TCRdb's copy holds only in-frame clones and misses some; the assay was immunoSEQ multiplex PCR. Of tens of thousands of clones in the sample, more than 75% are singletons; the top ten hold 0.83%. The specimen sequenced was peripheral blood. The source is a woman in her 70s with acute or convalescent COVID-19.

V gene TRBV28 combines with J gene TRBJ2-7, with 10 bases matching TRBD1. V lost 5 bases and J lost 5; bases outside the gene matches: 9. CDR1 is MDHEN, CDR2 SYDVKM, per germline. The CDR3 covers 15 residues. CDR3 nucleotides: TGTGCCAGCAGTACCTGGACAGGGGGGTCCGACGAGCAGTACTTC. It encodes CASSTWTGGSDEQYF.

This CDR3 reads CASSLPPAGGLNTGELFF. CDR3 nucleotide sequence: TGCGCCAGCAGCCTTCCCCCAGCGGGGGGCCTGAACACCGGGGAGCTGTTTTTT. The chain combines TRBV5-1 with TRBJ2-2; 9 nucleotides align to TRBD2. Germline assignment: CDR1 SGHRS and CDR2 YFSETQ. With V trimmed by 4 bases and J by 1 base, 11 bases remained unmatched. This CDR3 is built from 18 residues.

The chain is built from TRBV23-1 and TRBJ2-2; TRBD1 is a possible D gene (6 bases). TRBV23-1 is designated an ORF whose function remains uncertain. The V gene lost 1 base and the J gene lost 6 bases, with 15 bases spanning the gap. The CDR3 loop spans 16 amino acids. CDR3: CASSQFEGHRSGELFF. CDR3 in DNA: TGCGCCAGCAGTCAATTTGAGGGACATAGGTCCGGGGAGCTGTTTTTT.

The rearrangement links TRBV15 to TRBJ1-1, with 7 positions matching TRBD1. CDR3 length: 20 residues. Unmatched junction bases numbered 16, after V lost 0 bases and J lost 0 bases. CDR1 LNHNV and CDR2 YYDKDF come from the germline V gene (reference sequence). CDR3 in DNA: TGTGCCACCAGCAGAGATCCCCGAAGGCAGGGGGGATTTATGAACACTGAAGCTTTCTTT. Encoded protein: CATSRDPRRQGGFMNTEAFF.

The CDR3: CASSLGTSGSEQFF. The CDR3 DNA is TGTGCCAGCAGCCTCGGGACTAGCGGGAGTGAGCAGTTCTTC. The gene calls are TRBV7-2 and TRBJ2-1, with 14 nucleotides matching TRBD2. The germline gives CDR1 SGHTA, CDR2 FQGNSA. With 5 bases clipped from V and 9 bases from J, the junction kept 3 bases outside the gene matches. The CDR3 has 14 amino acids.

This rearrangement joins TRBV7-2 to TRBJ1-5; D not certain. The V gene lost 4 bases and the J gene lost 7 bases, with 17 bases spanning the gap. Looked up from germline, CDR1 is SGHTA and CDR2 is FQGNSA. This CDR3 contains 15 residues. CDR3 amino acids: CASSSLRTEGQPQHF. The CDR3 DNA reads TGTGCCAGCAGCTCCCTTCGGACGGAGGGACAGCCCCAGCATTTT.

The chain has TRBV2 and TRBJ1-3, with TRBD1 as a possible D gene (5 bases). Trimming removed 3 bases from V and 2 bases from J, with 11 bases in between. This CDR3 comprises 15 residues. CDR1 is SNHLY, CDR2 FYNNEI, per germline. The CDR3 spells CASSDLGGAGNTIYF. The CDR3 bases are TGTGCCAGCAGTGATTTGGGAGGGGCTGGAAACACCATATATTTT.

This clone was found once. The chain uses TRBV18 and TRBJ1-2, with 8 nucleotides matching TRBD1. The CDR3 is made up of 14 amino acids. Germline CDR1 and CDR2: KGHSH and LQKENI. J gave up 7 bases and V 2 bases, and 6 bases lay outside the gene matches. CDR3 in amino acids: CASSPEQGGSGYTF. CDR3 sequence (DNA): TGTGCCAGCTCACCAGAACAGGGGGGGAGTGGCTACACCTTC.

CDR3 sequence (DNA): TGCGCCAGCAGCCAAGATTTAGCTGGAAACACCATATATTTT. Its protein is CASSQDLAGNTIYF. The chain carries TRBV4-3 and TRBJ1-3; D unresolved. Germline loops: CDR1 LGHNA, CDR2 YSLEER. V shed 0 bases and J shed 2 bases, with 5 bases lying between them. This CDR3 has 14 residues.

The rearrangement joins TRBV27 to TRBJ2-7; a weak D match, TRBD1 (6 bases). Trimming removed 5 bases from V and 2 bases from J, with 13 bases in between. CDR3 length equals 14 residues. In germline, CDR1 is MNHEY, CDR2 SMNVEV (reference sequence). CDR3 sequence: CASSLGTFPYEQYF. DNA for the CDR3: TGTGCCAGCAGTCTAGGGACATTCCCCTACGAGCAGTACTTC.